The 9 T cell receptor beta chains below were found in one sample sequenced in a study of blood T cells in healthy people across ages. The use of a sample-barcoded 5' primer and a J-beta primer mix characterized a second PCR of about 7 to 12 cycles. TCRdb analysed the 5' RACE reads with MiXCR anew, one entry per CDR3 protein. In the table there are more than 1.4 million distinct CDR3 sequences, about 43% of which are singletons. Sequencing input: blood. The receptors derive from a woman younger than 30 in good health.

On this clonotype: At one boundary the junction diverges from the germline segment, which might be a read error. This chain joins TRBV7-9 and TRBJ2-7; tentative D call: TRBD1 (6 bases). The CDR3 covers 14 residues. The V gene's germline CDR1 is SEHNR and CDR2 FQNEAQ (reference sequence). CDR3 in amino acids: CVSSVSGTRYEQYF. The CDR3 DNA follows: TGTGTCAGCAGCGTGTCCGGGACACGCTACGAGCAGTACTTC.

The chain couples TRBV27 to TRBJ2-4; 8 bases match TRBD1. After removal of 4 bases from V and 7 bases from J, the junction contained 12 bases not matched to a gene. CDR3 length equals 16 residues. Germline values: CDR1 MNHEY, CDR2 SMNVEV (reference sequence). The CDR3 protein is CASSYGQGESRNIQYF. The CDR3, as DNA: TGTGCCAGCAGTTACGGACAGGGCGAGTCAAGGAACATTCAGTACTTC.

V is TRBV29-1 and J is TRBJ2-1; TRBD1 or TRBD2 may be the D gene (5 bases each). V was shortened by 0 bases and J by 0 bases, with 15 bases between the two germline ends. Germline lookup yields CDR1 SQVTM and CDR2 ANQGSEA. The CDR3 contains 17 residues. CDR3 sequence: CSVEDPGTESSYNEQFF. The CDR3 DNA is TGCAGCGTTGAAGACCCTGGGACGGAGAGCTCCTACAATGAGCAGTTCTTC.

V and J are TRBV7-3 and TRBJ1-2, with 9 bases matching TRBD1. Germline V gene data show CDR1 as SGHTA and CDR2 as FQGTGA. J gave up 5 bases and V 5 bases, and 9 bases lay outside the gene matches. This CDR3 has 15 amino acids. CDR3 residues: CASSSTGGAVYGYTF. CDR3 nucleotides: TGTGCCAGCAGCAGCACAGGGGGCGCGGTATATGGCTACACCTTC.

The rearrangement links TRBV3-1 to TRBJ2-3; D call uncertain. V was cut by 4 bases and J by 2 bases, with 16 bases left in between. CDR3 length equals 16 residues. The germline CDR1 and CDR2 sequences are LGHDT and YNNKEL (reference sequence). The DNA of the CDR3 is TGTGCCAGCAGCCTGGTCAGCGCCAGCTCCACAGATACGCAGTATTTT. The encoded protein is CASSLVSASSTDTQYF.

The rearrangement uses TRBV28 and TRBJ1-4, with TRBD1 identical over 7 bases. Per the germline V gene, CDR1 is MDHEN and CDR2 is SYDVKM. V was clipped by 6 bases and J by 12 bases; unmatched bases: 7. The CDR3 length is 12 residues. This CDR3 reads CASRRGQFELFF. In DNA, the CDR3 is TGTGCCAGCAGGCGGGGACAGTTTGAACTGTTTTTT.

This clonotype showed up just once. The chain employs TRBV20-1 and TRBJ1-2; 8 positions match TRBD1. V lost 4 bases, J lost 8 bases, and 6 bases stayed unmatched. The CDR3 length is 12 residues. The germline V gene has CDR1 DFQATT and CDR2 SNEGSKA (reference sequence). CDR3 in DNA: TGCAGTGCTACAGGGACAGGAGAGGGCTACACCTTC. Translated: CSATGTGEGYTF.

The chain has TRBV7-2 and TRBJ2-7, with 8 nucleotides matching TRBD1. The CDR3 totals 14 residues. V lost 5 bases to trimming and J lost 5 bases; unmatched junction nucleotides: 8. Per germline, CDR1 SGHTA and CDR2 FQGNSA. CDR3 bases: TGTGCCAGCAGCCTGACGCAGGGGGCCCACGAGCAGTACTTC. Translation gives CASSLTQGAHEQYF.

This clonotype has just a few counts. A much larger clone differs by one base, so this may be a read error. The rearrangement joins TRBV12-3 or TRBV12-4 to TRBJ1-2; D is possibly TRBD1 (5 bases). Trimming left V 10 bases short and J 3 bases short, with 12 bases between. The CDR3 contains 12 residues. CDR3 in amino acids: CAISTAHYGYTF. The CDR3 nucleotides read TGTGCCATCTCGACAGCCCACTATGGCTACACCTTC.